Listed below are T cell receptor beta chains from one sample, sequenced in a study of tumor-infiltrating lymphocytes in primary liver carcinoma. Using its own MiXCR run on the multiplex PCR reads, TCRdb lists one record per CDR3 protein. Of around 32,000 distinct CDR3 sequences detected, about three quarters appear once; the ten largest clones hold roughly 38%. Sequencing was done on a sample of liver tumor tissue from sampling region 5. The receptor source for this set is a man aged 40-50 years with primary liver carcinoma and hepatitis B virus infection. CDR3s include the opening cysteine and the closing phenylalanine or tryptophan. D genes are given only for firm matches. Part of the rows lack a size; the others show once, few, many or a class for expanded clones.

V gene: TRBV14
J gene: TRBJ2-1
clone size: .
D gene: .
CDR3 DNA: TGTGGCAGCAGCGCGCCTGGAGACAGCTCCTACAATGAGCAGTTCTTT
CDR3 protein: CGSSAPGDSSYNEQFF

V gene: TRBV7-9
J gene: TRBJ2-1
clone size: .
D gene: .
CDR3 DNA: TGTGCCAGCAGCTTCGGGGGAGGATCCCGATCCATCAATGAGCAGTTCTTC
CDR3 protein: CASSFGGGSRSINEQFF

V gene: TRBV29-1
J gene: TRBJ1-2
clone size: once
D gene: .
CDR3 DNA: TGCAGCGTTGCCCTAAGAGGGGACTGTGACTACACCTTC
CDR3 protein: CSVALRGDCDYTF

V gene: TRBV10-3
J gene: TRBJ2-7
clone size: .
D gene: .
CDR3 DNA: TGTGCTAGCAGTGATATCGTGACACCGGAGCAGTACTTC
CDR3 protein: CASSDIVTPEQYF

V gene: TRBV7-8
J gene: TRBJ2-2
clone size: .
D gene: .
CDR3 DNA: TGTGCCAGCAGCGTAATATCGCGGGACGGGGAGCTGTTTTTT
CDR3 protein: CASSVISRDGELFF

V gene: TRBV29-1
J gene: TRBJ2-3
clone size: many
D gene: .
CDR3 DNA: TGCAGCGTTGAAGGGACACAGGATTCTAGCACAGATACGCAGTATTTT
CDR3 protein: CSVEGTQDSSTDTQYF

V gene: TRBV14
J gene: TRBJ2-7
clone size: .
D gene: .
CDR3 DNA: TGTGCCAGCAGCGTAGCGACCTTCTCCTACGTGCAGTACTTC
CDR3 protein: CASSVATFSYVQYF

V gene: TRBV28
J gene: TRBJ1-1
clone size: .
D gene: .
CDR3 DNA: TGTGACAGCAGTTTTGGGTGTGAAGCTTTCTTT
CDR3 protein: CDSSFGCEAFF

V gene: TRBV11-2
J gene: TRBJ2-1
clone size: .
D gene: .
CDR3 DNA: TGCGCCGGCAGCATGGGCAAAGCGGTGTACAATGAGCAGTTCTTC
CDR3 protein: CAGSMGKAVYNEQFF

V gene: TRBV11-1
J gene: TRBJ2-7
clone size: .
D gene: .
CDR3 DNA: TGTGCCAGCAGCCCCGGAGAGGGTTCAGGCGGGCAGTATTTC
CDR3 protein: CASSPGEGSGGQYF

V gene: TRBV15
J gene: TRBJ2-3
clone size: few
D gene: .
CDR3 DNA: TGTGCCACCAGCAGAGATAGGAGCAGCACAGATACGCAGTATTTT
CDR3 protein: CATSRDRSSTDTQYF

V gene: TRBV24-1
J gene: TRBJ2-3
clone size: once
D gene: .
CDR3 DNA: TGTGCCACCAGTGACCCGGCCCCCGTGGTCACAGATACGCAGTACTTT
CDR3 protein: CATSDPAPVVTDTQYF

V gene: TRBV12-3/TRBV12-4
J gene: TRBJ2-1
clone size: .
D gene: .
CDR3 DNA: TGTGGCATAACTCAGGGGTCCGCCTACAATGAGCAGTTCTTC
CDR3 protein: CGITQGSAYNEQFF

V gene: TRBV4-1
J gene: TRBJ1-2
clone size: .
D gene: TRBD1
CDR3 DNA: TGCGCCAAAAGCCAAGGGGACAGGAACTATGGCTACATCTTC
CDR3 protein: CAKSQGDRNYGYIF

V gene: TRBV12-5
J gene: TRBJ2-1
clone size: .
D gene: .
CDR3 DNA: TGTAGTAGTGGTTTATATAGCGTGAGGAACAATGAGCAGTTCTTC
CDR3 protein: CSSGLYSVRNNEQFF

V gene: TRBV6-6
J gene: TRBJ2-7
clone size: .
D gene: TRBD1
CDR3 DNA: TGTACCAGCTGTGACGACAGGGGGCGGCACGAGCAGTACTTC
CDR3 protein: CTSCDDRGRHEQYF

V gene: TRBV10-3
J gene: TRBJ2-7
clone size: .
D gene: TRBD2
CDR3 DNA: TGTGCCACCATCAAACGATCGGGACTAGCGGGAGGGTTCTCCTATGAGCAGTACTTC
CDR3 protein: CATIKRSGLAGGFSYEQYF

V gene: TRBV6-2/TRBV6-3
J gene: TRBJ1-2
clone size: .
D gene: .
CDR3 DNA: TGTGCCAGCAGGGGAGACTGCTATGGTTACACCTTC
CDR3 protein: CASRGDCYGYTF

V gene: TRBV7-6
J gene: TRBJ1-6
clone size: many
D gene: .
CDR3 DNA: TGTGCCAGCAGCCTATTTGGGGGCAATTCACCCCTCCACTTT
CDR3 protein: CASSLFGGNSPLHF

V gene: TRBV11-1
J gene: TRBJ2-5
clone size: .
D gene: TRBD1
CDR3 DNA: TGTGCCAACAGTGGACAGGTGGACGTGGAGGCCCAGTACTTC
CDR3 protein: CANSGQVDVEAQYF

V gene: TRBV11-2
J gene: TRBJ2-1
clone size: .
D gene: TRBD1
CDR3 DNA: TGTGCCAGCAACATAAGCACTCGGGCCGCCTCCCGGGACAGGGAGGGAAATGAGCAGTTCTTC
CDR3 protein: CASNISTRAASRDREGNEQFF

V gene: TRBV11-2
J gene: TRBJ2-7
clone size: .
D gene: .
CDR3 DNA: TGTACCAGCAGCTTAGTCATACGCGGCTACGAGCGGTACTTC
CDR3 protein: CTSSLVIRGYERYF

V gene: TRBV12-3/TRBV12-4
J gene: TRBJ2-7
clone size: .
D gene: TRBD1
CDR3 DNA: TGTGCAAGCAGTATGGAGACAGGGGGGTCCAACAAGCAGTACTTC
CDR3 protein: CASSMETGGSNKQYF

V gene: TRBV29-1
J gene: TRBJ2-1
clone size: medium-sized
D gene: TRBD2
CDR3 DNA: TGCAGCACAGGACTAGCGGGAGCGACTGAGCAGTTCTTC
CDR3 protein: CSTGLAGATEQFF

V gene: TRBV10-3
J gene: TRBJ2-7
clone size: few
D gene: .
CDR3 DNA: TGTACTATCAGTGAGGCCCGTACAGGAGAGTACGAGCAGTACTTC
CDR3 protein: CTISEARTGEYEQYF

V gene: TRBV12-3/TRBV12-4
J gene: TRBJ2-5
clone size: .
D gene: .
CDR3 DNA: TGTGGCAGCAGTTTAACGGTTGGGGGGACTCAGTACTTT
CDR3 protein: CGSSLTVGGTQYF

V gene: TRBV6-2/TRBV6-3
J gene: TRBJ2-1
clone size: .
D gene: .
CDR3 DNA: TGTGGCAGCAGTTATCGTGCCTCCTTGTCCTTT
CDR3 protein: CGSSYRASLSF